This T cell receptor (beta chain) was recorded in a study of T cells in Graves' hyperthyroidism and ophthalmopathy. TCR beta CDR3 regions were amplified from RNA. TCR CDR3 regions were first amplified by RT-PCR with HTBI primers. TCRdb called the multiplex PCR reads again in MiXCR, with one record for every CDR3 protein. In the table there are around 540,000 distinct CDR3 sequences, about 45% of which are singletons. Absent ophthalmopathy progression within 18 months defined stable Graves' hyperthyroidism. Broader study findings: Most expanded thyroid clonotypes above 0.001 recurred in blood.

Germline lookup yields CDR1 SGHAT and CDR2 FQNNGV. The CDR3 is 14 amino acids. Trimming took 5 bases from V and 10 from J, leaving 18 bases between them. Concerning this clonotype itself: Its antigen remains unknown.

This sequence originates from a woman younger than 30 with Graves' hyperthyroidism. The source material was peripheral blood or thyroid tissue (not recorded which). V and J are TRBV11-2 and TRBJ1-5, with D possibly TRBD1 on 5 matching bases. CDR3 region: CASSTFIGVTPQHF. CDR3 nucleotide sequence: TGTGCCAGCAGCACCTTTATAGGGGTCACCCCCCAGCATTTT.